This T cell receptor beta chain was sequenced during a study of T-cell memory formation after mild COVID-19. Across the whole study: TCR clusters mostly belonged to single donors.

Constant-segment primers and 5'RACE yielded cDNA libraries for TCR alpha and TCR beta, each carrying sample barcodes and UMIs. Each CDR3 protein is one row after TCRdb ran MiXCR on the 5' RACE reads. This table holds roughly 28,000 distinct CDR3 sequences, more than 10% found once. V lost 3 bases to trimming and J lost 1 base, with 9 bases between them. Germline assignment: CDR1 LGHDT and CDR2 YNNKEL (reference sequence). This CDR3 region has 14 residues. This clonotype was counted between two and nine times. The antigen remains unidentified. Study observations and caveats: SARS-CoV-2 specificity of second-wave clones peaking day 37 was unconfirmed. While clones contracting from day 15 to 85 were balanced between CD4 and CD8, later expanders leaned CD4+.

Sequencing was done on a sample of PBMCs or a T cell subset sorted from them (not recorded which). V is TRBV3-1 and J is TRBJ1-1; no definite D call. The receptor's source is an adult woman who had mild COVID-19 (a few samples of this study predate the infection). Cell type and time point are not known. The CDR3 DNA sequence: TGTGCCAGCAGCCATGCGGTAGGGAACACTGAAGCTTTCTTT. Protein sequence: CASSHAVGNTEAFF.